This T cell receptor beta chain is from a study of CD8+ T cells in alopecia areata. Study at large: Treated individuals took tofacitinib by mouth, 5 to 10 mg twice daily.

Germline V lookup: CDR1 LGHNA, CDR2 YSLEER. The ends lost 0 bases at V and 7 bases at J; junction bases unmatched: 5. The CDR3 totals 15 residues. A remark on this clone: What it binds is unknown.

cDNA reverse transcribed from extracted RNA served as the sequencing template. Data came from immunoSEQ multiplex PCR; TCRdb stores just in-frame clones and leaves some out. This sample yields around 200,000 clones, of which 63% are seen a single time; 1.5% to 2% belongs to the top ten. Regarding the study as a whole: Possibly as an HLA-related effect, TCR sharing across patients appeared less clear than in mice.

The TCR was taken from a human donor with alopecia areata. J is TRBJ1-2 and V is TRBV4-3; 10 nucleotides align to TRBD1. The sample was CD4+ T cells sorted from blood, taken at week 0. The CDR3 region is CASSQDSDRGSGYTF. DNA for the CDR3: TGCGCCAGCAGCCAAGATTCGGACAGGGGGAGTGGCTACACCTTC.